A single sample gave rise to the 10 T cell receptor beta chains below, sequenced in a study of shared clonotypes between healthy human individuals. Generated by immunoSEQ multiplex PCR, the TCRdb table keeps only in-frame clones and is missing some. Of around 2.5 million clones in the sample, over 85% were seen once. The sequencing sample was made of naive CD4+ T cells from PBMCs. Subset specified: CD45RA+ positively selected. Receptors originate from a man aged 18 to 29 in good health. Some clones in this sample may be carry-over from other donors' samples.

The gene calls are TRBV7-9 and TRBJ2-6; maybe TRBD1 (5 bases). Deletions cut 3 bases from V and 0 bases from J, with 9 bases between. Germline V CDR1 and CDR2: SEHNR, FQNEAQ (reference sequence). CDR3 size: 16 residues. CDR3 nucleotides: TGTGCCAGCAGCTTGACAGTAAGCTCTGGGGCCAACGTCCTGACTTTC. Encoded protein: CASSLTVSSGANVLTF.

This chain links TRBV5-1 with TRBJ1-1; tentative D call: TRBD1 (5 bases). V lost 2 bases and J lost 0, with 20 bases in between. Per germline, CDR1 SGHRS and CDR2 YFSETQ. The CDR3 runs 18 residues. The CDR3 region has the DNA TGCGCCAGCAGCTTTAACCCCCTACCCGAGGGGATGAACACTGAAGCTTTCTTT. Translated: CASSFNPLPEGMNTEAFF.

This clone occurred once. This chain joins TRBV5-1 and TRBJ2-2, with 9 bases aligning to TRBD2. V trimming: 0 bases; J trimming: 5 bases; junction bases outside the gene matches: 2. Germline loops: CDR1 SGHRS, CDR2 YFSETQ. The CDR3 is 15 amino acids. CDR3 coding DNA: TGCGCCAGCAGCTTGGAAACTAGCGGGACCGGGGAGCTGTTTTTT. This translates into CASSLETSGTGELFF. Together with reference TRBV5-1 and TRBJ2-2, the CDR3 gives the full variable domain: KAGVTQTPRYLIKTRGQQVTLSCSPISGHRSVSWYQQTPGQGLQFLFEYFSETQRNKGNFPGRFSGRQFSNSRSEMNVSTLELGDSALYLCASSLETSGTGELFFGEGSRLTVL.

CDR3 coding DNA: TGTGCCAGCAGCTTAGGCCAGGTTCCCTACAATGAGCAGTTCTTC. This translates into CASSLGQVPYNEQFF. This chain uses TRBV7-9 with TRBJ2-1; D gene unclear. CDR3 length equals 15 residues. Deletions cut 1 base from V and 2 bases from J, with 9 bases between. The germline V gene has CDR1 SEHNR and CDR2 FQNEAQ (reference sequence).

The chain joins TRBV10-3 to TRBJ1-1; no clear D gene. The CDR3 is 11 amino acids. Per the germline V gene, CDR1 is ENHRY and CDR2 is SYGVKD. Deletions cut 0 bases from V and 10 bases from J, with 6 bases between. The CDR3 sequence is CAISESKGAFF. In nucleotides, the CDR3 is TGTGCCATCAGTGAGTCAAAGGGAGCTTTCTTT.

This clone has only one observation. Other DNA sequences in the sample encode the same CDR3. The chain uses TRBV7-3 and TRBJ2-2, with 8 bases lining up with TRBD2. The CDR3 is made up of 14 amino acids. Germline CDR1 reads SGHTA; CDR2 reads FQGTGA. The junction had 4 bases not matched to a gene; V was cut back by 5 bases and J by 5 bases. CDR3 residues: CASSPRGRTGELFF. Here the CDR3 DNA reads TGTGCCAGCAGCCCCCGCGGGAGGACCGGGGAGCTGTTTTTT.

The V and J genes are TRBV29-1 and TRBJ2-2; D uncertain. This CDR3 contains 17 residues. The V end was cut by 3 bases, the J end by 5 bases, with 22 bases between. CDR1 is SQVTM and CDR2 is ANQGSEA in the germline V gene. The CDR3 bases are TGCAGCGTTGAGGATCCCCCTGGCAGGAAAGGAACCGGGGAGCTGTTTTTT. Translated: CSVEDPPGRKGTGELFF.

V usage is TRBV11-2 and J usage is TRBJ2-7, with D possibly TRBD1 on 5 matching bases. Germline CDR1 and CDR2: SGHAT and FQNNGV. This CDR3 region has 16 residues. V lost 0 bases and J 2 bases, leaving 14 bases between the germline ends. Here the CDR3 reads CASSLDQGNIAYEQYF. The CDR3 bases are TGTGCCAGCAGCTTAGATCAGGGCAATATAGCCTACGAGCAGTACTTC. The variable domain in full, with the rest retrieved from reference TRBV11-2 and TRBJ2-7, is EAGVAQSPRYKIIEKRQSVAFWCNPISGHATLYWYQQILGQGPKLLIQFQNNGVVDDSQLPKDRFSAERLKGVDSTLKIQPAKLEDSAVYLCASSLDQGNIAYEQYFGPGTRLTVT.

This chain joins TRBV5-1 and TRBJ2-1; perhaps D is TRBD1 or TRBD2 (5 bases each). The CDR3 is 15 residues long. Germline CDR1 reads SGHRS; CDR2 reads YFSETQ. V shed 1 base and J shed 8 bases, with 16 bases lying between them. The CDR3, as DNA: TGCGCCAGCAGCTTGAGGGGAGACCATGGGGATGAGCAGTTCTTC. This sequence encodes CASSLRGDHGDEQFF.

This clone appeared a single time. The chain links TRBV30 to TRBJ2-2; tentatively, D is TRBD2 (6 bases). CDR3 size: 14 residues. V lost 0 bases to trimming and J lost 8 bases, with 13 bases between them. Germline values: CDR1 GTSNPN, CDR2 SVGIG (reference sequence). The CDR3 nucleotides read TGTGCCTGGAGTGTACGGCGGGATGCGGGGGAGCTGTTTTTT. Translation gives CAWSVRRDAGELFF.